This T cell receptor beta chain stems from a study of blood T cell repertoires in COVID-19. Trimming removed 0 bases from V and 9 bases from J, with 10 bases in between. This CDR3 is 13 amino acids long. The germline gives CDR1 MGHRA, CDR2 YSYEKL. The protocol was immunoSEQ multiplex PCR, while the TCRdb copy is restricted to in-frame clones and leaves out a portion. The sample shows 56,000 or so clones, 70% to 85% of them seen only once. The sample was peripheral blood. The V and J genes are TRBV4-1 and TRBJ2-3; D remains ambiguous. This receptor was identified in a woman aged 70-85 years with acute or convalescent COVID-19. CDR3: CASSQDVSGTQYF. The CDR3 region has the DNA TGCGCCAGCAGCCAAGATGTTTCCGGGACGCAGTATTTT.